The 23 T cell receptor beta chains below all came from one sample that was sequenced in a study of T cell changes during pregnancy in multiple sclerosis. TCRdb's table, derived via immunoSEQ multiplex PCR, lists solely in-frame clones and lacks some. The repertoire holds under 85,000 clones, with 91% as singletons. The source material was CD4+ T cells from peripheral blood mononuclear cells, sampled in the third trimester of pregnancy. Receptor source: a female donor in good health, enrolled as a control in a pregnancy study.

The chain combines TRBV7-2 with TRBJ1-3; D ambiguous. Germline V lookup: CDR1 SGHTA, CDR2 FQGNSA. The CDR3 extends over 15 amino acids. V lost 5 bases to trimming and J lost 4 bases, with 15 bases between them. The CDR3 nucleotides read TGTGCCAGCAGCCTCCCCCGCTTTGAGGGAAACACCATATATTTT. Its translation is CASSLPRFEGNTIYF.

This chain uses TRBV5-4 with TRBJ1-1, with D unresolved. This CDR3 spans 16 amino acids. The germline CDR1 and CDR2 sequences are SGHNT and YYREEE (reference sequence). With 1 base removed from V and 4 bases from J, the gap between germline ends came to 17 bases. The chain's CDR3 is CASSLYSGFSGTEAFF. For the CDR3, the DNA is TGTGCCAGCAGCTTGTATTCCGGGTTTTCGGGCACTGAAGCTTTCTTT.

CDR3 sequence: CASSQPGQIYSGANVLTF. The CDR3 nucleotides read TGTGCCAGCAGCCAGCCGGGACAGATATACTCTGGGGCCAACGTCCTGACTTTC. V is TRBV4-2 and J is TRBJ2-6, with TRBD1 identical over 7 bases. V gave up 3 bases and J gave up 0 bases; unmatched junction bases: 8. Germline V CDR1 and CDR2: LGHNA, YNFKEQ. The CDR3 consists of 18 residues.

The chain has TRBV5-1 and TRBJ1-2, with D possibly being TRBD1 (6 bases). V lost 4 bases and J lost 0, with 16 bases in between. The CDR3 contains 16 residues. CDR1 and CDR2 from the germline V gene are SGHRS and YFSETQ. The DNA of the CDR3 is TGCGCCAGCAGCCAATCTACAGGGCTCGCTAACTATGGCTACACCTTC. Encoded protein: CASSQSTGLANYGYTF.

The V gene is TRBV4-1, the J gene TRBJ1-4; D gene unclear. Germline V gene data show CDR1 as MGHRA and CDR2 as YSYEKL. The CDR3 runs 15 residues. Between the trimmed V and J ends, which lost 1 base and 4 bases, there was a span of 10 bases. CDR3 amino acids: CASSQVGAHNEKLFF. For the CDR3, the DNA is TGCGCCAGCAGCCAAGTGGGAGCACATAATGAAAAACTGTTTTTT.

This clone was seen only a few times. DNA of the CDR3: TGTGCCAGCAGCTTAGGGGGGCGCGACTATGGCTACACCTTC. The encoded protein is CASSLGGRDYGYTF. This chain connects TRBV7-2 to TRBJ1-2; a possible D gene is TRBD1 (6 bases). Per germline, CDR1 SGHTA and CDR2 FQGNSA. The CDR3 contains 14 residues. Trimming took 1 base from V and 3 from J, leaving 9 bases between them.

The chain employs TRBV19 and TRBJ1-5, with TRBD1 matching over 8 bases. This CDR3 is built from 14 residues. V lost 10 bases and J lost 1; bases outside the gene matches: 6. The germline V gene has CDR1 LNHDA and CDR2 SQIVND (reference sequence). CDR3 sequence: CATSDRASNQPQHF. For the CDR3, the DNA is TGTGCCACCTCGGACAGGGCCAGCAATCAGCCCCAGCATTTT. The variable domain in full, completed from reference TRBV19 and TRBJ1-5, reads DGGITQSPKYLFRKEGQNVTLSCEQNLNHDAMYWYRQDPGQGLRLIYYSQIVNDFQKGDIAEGYSVSREKKESFPLTVTSAQKNPTAFYLCATSDRASNQPQHFGDGTRLSIL.

The chain uses TRBV7-9 and TRBJ2-7; D ambiguous. The CDR3 loop spans 15 amino acids. V lost 1 base and J lost 5, with 15 bases in between. The germline V gene encodes CDR1 SEHNR and CDR2 FQNEAQ (reference sequence). The CDR3 here is CASSLVMQSGDEQYF. In nucleotides, the CDR3 is TGTGCCAGCAGCTTAGTCATGCAATCGGGTGACGAGCAGTACTTC.

For the CDR3, the DNA is TGTGCCAGCAGCTTAGGAGCAGGGTGGTCTCAGACACCCCTCCACTTT. Translated: CASSLGAGWSQTPLHF. The J gene is TRBJ1-6, the V gene TRBV11-3, with a weak D call TRBD1 (5 bases). Looked up from germline, CDR1 is SGHNT and CDR2 is YENEEA. V lost 1 base to trimming and J lost 11 bases, with 18 bases between them. This CDR3 spans 16 amino acids.

V usage is TRBV7-9 and J usage is TRBJ1-4; tentatively, D is TRBD1 (6 bases). The CDR3 runs to 13 residues. CDR1 and CDR2 from the germline V gene are SEHNR and FQNEAQ (reference sequence). The CDR3 reads CAIGQGMNEKLFF. The CDR3, as DNA: TGTGCTATTGGGCAGGGGATGAATGAAAAACTGTTTTTT.

V usage is TRBV4-2 and J usage is TRBJ2-2, with D perhaps TRBD2 (6 bases). Germline V gene data show CDR1 as LGHNA and CDR2 as YNFKEQ. The CDR3 is 17 residues long. V lost 4 bases and J lost 0, with 15 bases in between. The chain's CDR3 is CASSPPSGTSNTGELFF. Written as DNA, the CDR3 is TGTGCCAGCAGCCCCCCGTCCGGGACTTCGAACACCGGGGAGCTGTTTTTT.

The chain joins TRBV21-1 to TRBJ2-2; TRBD1, as called in the table, went unchecked against the DNA. TRBV21-1 has pseudogene status. This CDR3 spans 16 amino acids. CDR3 loop: CASSLKGQGNTGELFF. For the CDR3, the DNA is TGTGCCAGCAGCCTAAAGGGGCAGGGCAACACCGGGGAGCTGTTTTTT.

This chain connects TRBV7-2 to TRBJ2-4; D is perhaps TRBD1 (6 bases). The V gene lost 4 bases and the J gene lost 5 bases, with 21 bases spanning the gap. The CDR3 is 17 residues long. CDR1 is SGHTA and CDR2 is FQGNSA in the germline V gene. The CDR3: CASSSQGQGRRENIQYF. The CDR3 nucleotides read TGTGCCAGCAGCTCCCAGGGGCAGGGGCGGCGAGAAAACATTCAGTACTTC.

This clone was picked up one time. This chain uses TRBV5-6 with TRBJ2-7; TRBD1 agrees at 7 bases. The V segment lost 6 bases and the J segment 3 bases; nucleotides outside the gene matches: 12. This CDR3 spans 15 amino acids. Germline V gives CDR1 SGHDT, CDR2 YYEEEE. CDR3 DNA: TGTGCCAGCACCATAGGGACAGAACCATTCTACGAGCAGTACTTC. This codes for CASTIGTEPFYEQYF.

CDR3 protein: CAWRARQGASGDTEAFF. The CDR3 bases are TGTGCCTGGAGAGCCCGACAGGGGGCATCAGGGGACACTGAAGCTTTCTTT. The V and J genes are TRBV30 and TRBJ1-1; 10 nucleotides match TRBD1. This CDR3 is built from 17 residues. Germline-derived CDR1 and CDR2 are GTSNPN and SVGIG (reference sequence). Trimming at V came to 3 bases and at J to 3 bases, leaving 13 bases not matched to a gene.

The rearrangement joins TRBV5-6 to TRBJ2-2; D perhaps matches TRBD2 (5 bases). Trimming cost V 0 bases and J 1 base, with 7 bases left between them. Germline V gene lookup returns CDR1 SGHDT and CDR2 YYEEEE. The CDR3 extends over 15 amino acids. CDR3 sequence reads: CASSLVLGNTGELFF. The CDR3 DNA is TGTGCCAGCAGCTTGGTACTAGGGAACACCGGGGAGCTGTTTTTT.

The chain recombines TRBV7-3 with TRBJ2-3; weak D call: TRBD2 (7 bases). CDR1 is SGHTA and CDR2 is FQGTGA in the germline V gene. Trimming stripped 1 base from V and 6 bases from J, with 17 bases between. The CDR3 runs to 16 residues. The CDR3 DNA sequence: TGTGCCAGCAGCTTAAGAACGGGGGGCCCAGCGGATACGCAGTATTTT. Its protein product is CASSLRTGGPADTQYF.

The chain joins TRBV4-2 to TRBJ1-2; D is unclear. This CDR3 spans 16 amino acids. Trimming stripped 1 base from V and 0 bases from J, with 12 bases between. In germline, CDR1 is LGHNA, CDR2 YNFKEQ. CDR3 coding DNA: TGTGCCAGCAGCCAAGGGGCCAGGCGATCTAACTATGGCTACACCTTC. Protein: CASSQGARRSNYGYTF.

This sequence joins TRBV6-1 and TRBJ1-5, with 9 positions matching TRBD1. The trim removed 4 bases at V and 7 bases at J, leaving 8 bases unmatched. This CDR3 has 15 residues. Germline V gene data show CDR1 as MNHNS and CDR2 as SASEGT. CDR3 DNA sequence: TGTGCCAGCAGTGCCATGGACAGGGGCCACCAGCCCCAGCATTTT. Its protein product is CASSAMDRGHQPQHF.

The chain is built from TRBV6-5 and TRBJ1-1, with a tentative D call TRBD1 (5 bases). This CDR3 has 14 amino acids. Deletions cut 2 bases from V and 0 bases from J, with 7 bases between. Germline lookup yields CDR1 MNHEY and CDR2 SVGAGI. DNA of the CDR3: TGTGCCAGCAGTTACCTGGACATGAACACTGAAGCTTTCTTT. Its protein product is CASSYLDMNTEAFF.

V gene TRBV9 combines with J gene TRBJ1-1; D is ambiguous. The V and J ends lost 2 bases and 4 bases respectively, with 9 bases between them. CDR3 length equals 13 residues. CDR1 and CDR2 from the germline V gene are SGDLS and YYNGEE. Written as DNA, the CDR3 is TGTGCCAGCAGCGTCAGGCCGGCCACTGAAGCTTTCTTT. Protein sequence: CASSVRPATEAFF. Full variable domain (outside the CDR3, taken from reference TRBV9 and TRBJ1-1): DSGVTQTPKHLITATGQRVTLRCSPRSGDLSVYWYQQSLDQGLQFLIQYYNGEERAKGNILERFSAQQFPDLHSELNLSSLELGDSALYFCASSVRPATEAFFGQGTRLTVV.

The chain is built from TRBV30 and TRBJ1-1; D possibly corresponds to TRBD1 (5 bases). Per germline, CDR1 GTSNPN and CDR2 SVGIG (reference sequence). V dropped 5 bases and J dropped 6 bases, with 13 bases sitting between them. The CDR3 runs to 12 residues. CDR3 region: CAWARVLAEAFF. CDR3 coding DNA: TGTGCCTGGGCCAGGGTATTAGCTGAAGCTTTCTTT.

This chain joins TRBV15 and TRBJ1-1, with D possibly being TRBD1 (6 bases). CDR1 is LNHNV and CDR2 is YYDKDF in the germline V gene (reference sequence). V was clipped by 1 base and J by 6 bases, with 15 bases between them. The CDR3 covers 15 residues. The CDR3 DNA reads as TGTGCCACCAGCAGAGGCTTAGGGGACACAGCTGAAGCTTTCTTT. The encoded protein is CATSRGLGDTAEAFF.